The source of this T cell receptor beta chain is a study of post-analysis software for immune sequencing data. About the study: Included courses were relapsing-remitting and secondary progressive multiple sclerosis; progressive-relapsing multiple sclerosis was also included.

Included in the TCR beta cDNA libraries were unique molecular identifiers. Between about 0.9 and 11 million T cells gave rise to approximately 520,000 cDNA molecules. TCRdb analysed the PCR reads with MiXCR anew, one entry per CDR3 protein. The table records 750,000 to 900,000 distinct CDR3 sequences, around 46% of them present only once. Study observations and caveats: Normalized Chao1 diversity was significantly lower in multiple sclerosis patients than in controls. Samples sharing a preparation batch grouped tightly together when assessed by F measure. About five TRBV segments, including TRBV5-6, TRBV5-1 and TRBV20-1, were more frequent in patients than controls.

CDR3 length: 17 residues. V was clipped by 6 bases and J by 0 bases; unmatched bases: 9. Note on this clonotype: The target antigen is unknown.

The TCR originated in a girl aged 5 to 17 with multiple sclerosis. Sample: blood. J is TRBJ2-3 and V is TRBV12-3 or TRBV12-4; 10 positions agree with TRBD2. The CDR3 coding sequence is TGTGCCAGCAGCGCCCGGACGGGACTAGCGAGCACAGATACGCAGTATTTT. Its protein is CASSARTGLASTDTQYF.